This T cell receptor beta chain derives from a study of blood T cell repertoires in COVID-19. Overall study context: Whether acute or convalescent, the COVID-19 samples came from the United States, Italy and Spain. Sources were T cells, B-cell-depleted T cells, or PBMCs; the material itself was cDNA or gDNA.

This clone was detected only a few times. In the original workflow: Estimation of nucleated cell counts relied on the amplification of reference gene primers. Produced via immunoSEQ multiplex PCR; TCRdb's table is partial and in-frame only. V, J and clone size are those of that table, while D and trimming were read from the DNA. Found here are about 160,000 clones, approximately 85% of them singletons; the top ten hold approximately 7%. V lost 9 bases, J lost 4 bases, and 10 bases stayed unmatched. The CDR3 is 15 residues long. CDR1 is SGHTA and CDR2 is FQGTGA in the germline V gene. Seattle patients were enrolled while actively infected and followed longitudinally.

V is TRBV7-3 and J is TRBJ2-2; 8 bases are a match to TRBD2. Sequencing input: peripheral blood. This sequence originates from a man of 80 years or more with COVID-19, enrolled during active disease. The CDR3 bases are TGTGCCAGTGGCCCGGGGGGGGCAGGCACCGGGGAGCTGTTTTTT. This codes for CASGPGGAGTGELFF.